The 14 T cell receptor beta chains below all came from one sample that was sequenced in a study of technical replicates of blood from several donors. Profiling relied on immunoSEQ multiplex PCR, and the TCRdb table lists in-frame clones only, not all of them. The sample contains 75,000 to 95,000 clones, under 95% of which appear only once. Material: T cells isolated from PBMCs. Receptors were obtained from a human donor in good health.

The V and J genes are TRBV7-9 and TRBJ2-7, with D tentatively TRBD1 (5 bases). This CDR3 has 12 amino acids. Trimming stripped 6 bases from V and 4 bases from J, with 10 bases between. CDR1 and CDR2 (germline): SEHNR, FQNEAQ (reference sequence). CDR3 sequence (DNA): TGTGCCAGCAGGATCGCAGGGTACGAGCAGTACTTC. This translates into CASRIAGYEQYF.

This chain uses TRBV28 with TRBJ2-1; D may be TRBD1 (7 bases). Trimming removed 7 bases from V and 9 bases from J, with 19 bases in between. The germline V gene encodes CDR1 MDHEN and CDR2 SYDVKM. There are 14 residues in the CDR3. The CDR3 is CASTEGQLFSEQFF. CDR3 nucleotides: TGTGCCAGCACGGAGGGACAGCTTTTCAGTGAGCAGTTCTTC. The entire variable domain, with the rest obtained from reference TRBV28 and TRBJ2-1, is as follows: DVKVTQSSRYLVKRTGEKVFLECVQDMDHENMFWYRQDPGLGLRLIYFSYDVKMKEKGDIPEGYSVSREKKERFSLILESASTNQTSMYLCASTEGQLFSEQFFGPGTRLTVL.

The CDR3 spells CASSANPGTGGSGQFF. The CDR3 DNA is TGTGCCAGCAGTGCAAACCCAGGGACAGGGGGGTCCGGGCAGTTCTTC. The rearrangement uses TRBV6-1 and TRBJ2-1, with 11 bases lining up with TRBD1. The CDR3 spans 16 residues. From germline, CDR1 is MNHNS and CDR2 SASEGT. The junction had 14 bases not matched to a gene; V was cut back by 4 bases and J by 12 bases.

The chain uses TRBV2 and TRBJ1-5, with unresolved D. The V and J ends lost 6 bases and 0 bases respectively, with 12 bases between them. There are 15 residues in the CDR3. CDR1 and CDR2 from the germline V gene are SNHLY and FYNNEI. This CDR3 is CASRDSTHSNQPQHF. CDR3 coding DNA: TGTGCCAGCAGGGACTCTACCCATAGCAATCAGCCCCAGCATTTT.

The chain combines TRBV21-1 with TRBJ1-1; the table gives TRBD1 as D, unverified against the DNA. TRBV21-1 is shown as a pseudogene. The CDR3 covers 15 residues. The CDR3 protein is CASSPRTVKNTEAFF. The CDR3, as DNA: TGTGCCAGCAGCCCACGGACAGTTAAGAACACTGAAGCTTTCTTT.

This clone was recorded once. The V call is TRBV7-8, the J call TRBJ2-2, with 10 bases matching TRBD2. V was clipped by 2 bases and J by 8 bases; unmatched bases: 11. CDR3 size: 17 residues. The germline gives CDR1 SGHVS, CDR2 FQNEAQ. The CDR3 DNA reads TGTGCCAGCAGCTTAATATCGTTAGCGGGGGGCCCGGGGGAGCTGTTTTTT. Translated: CASSLISLAGGPGELFF.

This rearrangement joins TRBV7-6 to TRBJ2-5; D not certain. CDR1 is SGHVS and CDR2 is FNYEAQ in the germline V gene. The CDR3 covers 13 residues. V was shortened by 1 base and J by 2 bases, with 5 bases between the two germline ends. CDR3 DNA: TGTGCCAGCAGCTTAGTCAGTCAAGAGACCCAGTACTTC. Its protein is CASSLVSQETQYF.

The rearrangement joins TRBV5-1 to TRBJ2-5, with 9 bases identical to TRBD2. Germline CDR1 and CDR2: SGHRS and YFSETQ. V lost 4 bases and J lost 2; bases outside the gene matches: 6. The CDR3 spans 15 residues. CDR3 bases: TGCGCCAGCAGCCATTTGACTAGCGGACAAGAGACCCAGTACTTC. This codes for CASSHLTSGQETQYF.

The rearrangement links TRBV28 to TRBJ2-7; TRBD2 agrees at 15 bases. Trimming cost V 4 bases and J 1 base; bases outside gene matches: 8. Germline V lookup: CDR1 MDHEN, CDR2 SYDVKM. The CDR3 spans 18 residues. The DNA of the CDR3 is TGTGCCAGCAGTTCCCGCCGGACTAGCGGGAGGGCATCCTACGAGCAGTACTTC. This codes for CASSSRRTSGRASYEQYF.

CDR3 coding DNA: TGTGCCACCGGAGTTCGAGGAGGCCCTAGCTCTGGAAACACCATATATTTT. This encodes CATGVRGGPSSGNTIYF. J is TRBJ1-3 and V is TRBV10-3; D is undetermined. The CDR3 is 17 residues long. CDR1 is ENHRY, CDR2 SYGVKD, per germline. Trimming removed 10 bases at V and 0 bases at J, with 22 bases between.

In its sample, this clone was seen once. V gene TRBV14 combines with J gene TRBJ1-1; D is ambiguous. The V end lost 4 bases, the J end lost 0 bases, and 6 bases lay between the germline ends. The germline gives CDR1 SGHDN, CDR2 FVKESK. The CDR3 consists of 13 residues. The CDR3 is CASSPRLNTEAFF. CDR3 sequence (DNA): TGTGCCAGCAGCCCCAGATTGAACACTGAAGCTTTCTTT.

This sequence joins TRBV25-1 and TRBJ2-3; TRBD2 matches at 10 bases. The germline gives CDR1 MGHDK, CDR2 SYGVNS. The CDR3 runs 16 residues. J was trimmed by 2 bases and V by 6 bases; bases with no gene match: 8. The CDR3 nucleotides are TGTGCCAGCAGCACAGCGGGGGGGCGTCTCACAGATACGCAGTATTTT. As protein: CASSTAGGRLTDTQYF.

The chain combines TRBV10-3 with TRBJ2-1; 11 nucleotides agree with TRBD2. The trim removed 10 bases at V and 2 bases at J, leaving 4 bases unmatched. Looked up from germline, CDR1 is ENHRY and CDR2 is SYGVKD. The CDR3 runs to 14 residues. CDR3 DNA: TGTGCCAGCAGACTAGCGGGAACCTACAATGAGCAGTTCTTC. Encoded protein: CASRLAGTYNEQFF.

V is TRBV6-5 and J is TRBJ2-5; a weak D match, TRBD2 (5 bases). With 2 bases removed from V and 5 bases from J, the gap between germline ends came to 12 bases. From germline, CDR1 is MNHEY and CDR2 SVGAGI. CDR3 size: 14 residues. The CDR3 coding sequence is TGTGCCAGCAGTTACACCGGAGGAAGGGAGACCCAGTACTTC. The encoded protein is CASSYTGGRETQYF.